Relative to its sample, the clone carrying this T cell receptor (beta chain) is medium-sized. Its antigen is currently unknown. This entry is derived from a study of OX40 agonist ivuxolimab in advanced cancers. The wider study: Earlier treatment with anti-PD-1, anti-PD-L1 or anti-CTLA-4 was permitted, and about 40% had received some. Notes on the study in general: Relative to CD4+, CD8+ T cells held more expanded clones on average. In the 0.1 to 3.0 mg/kg range, CD4+ and CD8+ blood T cells had expanded clonally by week 6.

Blood was sampled at baseline, cycle 4 day 1, and cycle 7 day 1. Sequencing was performed with immunoSEQ multiplex PCR; in TCRdb, only in-frame clones are kept and a portion is missing. Of about 15,000 clones in the sample, around 80% were seen once. This TCR came from an adult with an advanced solid tumor such as melanoma, head and neck, liver or kidney cancer. The source material was CD4+ or CD8+ T cells sorted from blood, sampled in a trial of the OX40 agonist ivuxolimab.

The CDR3 DNA follows: TGTGCCAGCAGCTTGGTGGGATCCCCCTATGGCTACACCTTC. Residues: CASSLVGSPYGYTF. The chain recombines TRBV5-5 with TRBJ1-2; D gene unclear. Per the germline V gene, CDR1 is SGHKS and CDR2 is YYEKEE (reference sequence). The length of the CDR3 is 14 residues. V gave up 0 bases and J gave up 4 bases, with 10 bases separating them.